This passage covers 25 T cell receptor beta chains from one sample sequenced in a study of shared clonotypes between healthy human individuals. TCRdb keeps only in-frame clones here, not all; method: immunoSEQ multiplex PCR. The data show millions of clones, about 93% seen once. Naive CD8 populations comprised CD45RO-negative cells positively selected for CCR7, excluding terminally differentiated effector memory CD45RA+ cells. What was sequenced was naive CD8+ T cells from PBMCs. The receptors come from a man between 18 and 35 years old in good health. Some clones in this sample may be carry-over from other donors' samples.

The chain is built from TRBV5-6 and TRBJ2-5, with a tentative D call TRBD1 (7 bases). This CDR3 comprises 15 residues. The germline V gene has CDR1 SGHDT and CDR2 YYEEEE. The V and J ends lost 4 bases and 5 bases respectively, with 18 bases between them. CDR3 in DNA: TGTGCCAGCAGCCACGTACAGGGGAGGAGGGAGACCCAGTACTTC. Translation: CASSHVQGRRETQYF. Using reference TRBV5-6 and TRBJ2-5 for the parts outside the CDR3, the full variable domain is DAGVTQSPTHLIKTRGQQVTLRCSPKSGHDTVSWYQQALGQGPQFIFQYYEEEERQRGNFPDRFSGHQFPNYSSELNVNALLLGDSALYLCASSHVQGRRETQYFGPGTRLLVL.

The genes are TRBV5-1 and TRBJ1-1; D may be TRBD1 (6 bases). The V end was cut by 5 bases, the J end by 2 bases, with 16 bases between. The germline V gene encodes CDR1 SGHRS and CDR2 YFSETQ. The CDR3 loop spans 15 amino acids. The CDR3 reads CASSSGQRLNTEAFF. The DNA for the CDR3 is TGCGCCAGCAGTTCAGGACAGAGATTAAACACTGAAGCTTTCTTT.

The gene calls are TRBV9 and TRBJ1-1; D call uncertain. Per the germline V gene, CDR1 is SGDLS and CDR2 is YYNGEE. CDR3 length equals 12 residues. The V and J ends lost 0 bases and 5 bases respectively, with 5 bases between them. CDR3 bases: TGTGCCAGCAGCGTAGTGACAACTGAAGCTTTCTTT. Its translation: CASSVVTTEAFF.

The chain recombines TRBV6-5 with TRBJ1-1; D is perhaps TRBD1 (5 bases). Trimming took off 10 bases at V and 1 base at J, with 13 bases between the two ends. The CDR3 runs 13 residues. Germline CDR1 is MNHEY and CDR2 is SVGAGI. The CDR3 DNA reads as TGTGCCACAGTAGGGGTGCCGAACACTGAAGCTTTCTTT. This gives the protein CATVGVPNTEAFF.

V gene TRBV19 combines with J gene TRBJ2-7; unclear D gene. V was trimmed by 5 bases and J by 2 bases, leaving 13 bases between them. The germline V gene encodes CDR1 LNHDA and CDR2 SQIVND (reference sequence). The CDR3 contains 14 residues. CDR3: CASSSRTDAYEQYF. The CDR3 region has the DNA TGTGCCAGTAGTTCACGGACCGACGCCTACGAGCAGTACTTC.

The chain carries TRBV27 and TRBJ2-7; D gene unclear. The CDR3 length is 12 residues. Trimming took 2 bases from V and 8 from J, leaving 10 bases between them. Germline V gene data show CDR1 as MNHEY and CDR2 as SMNVEV (reference sequence). In nucleotides, the CDR3 is TGTGCCAGCAGTTTAGGTGGCGGTAAGCAGTACTTC. Protein: CASSLGGGKQYF.

The CDR3 spells CASSQLQGATYEQYF. The CDR3 nucleotides read TGTGCCAGCAGCCAATTACAGGGGGCTACCTACGAGCAGTACTTC. The chain recombines TRBV7-9 with TRBJ2-7, with 9 positions matching TRBD1. Trimming cost V 5 bases and J 2 bases; bases outside gene matches: 7. The CDR3 has 15 amino acids. The germline V gene has CDR1 SEHNR and CDR2 FQNEAQ (reference sequence). Based on the CDR3 plus reference TRBV7-9 and TRBJ2-7, the full variable domain is DTGVSQNPRHKITKRGQNVTFRCDPISEHNRLYWYRQTLGQGPEFLTYFQNEAQLEKSRLLSDRFSAERPKGSFSTLEIQRTEQGDSAMYLCASSQLQGATYEQYFGPGTRLTVT.

The genes are TRBV28 and TRBJ2-5; 7 nucleotides agree with TRBD1. The CDR3 loop spans 18 amino acids. Germline trimming cut 6 bases from V and 7 bases from J; bases unmatched to any gene: 23. CDR1 is MDHEN and CDR2 is SYDVKM in the germline V gene. The CDR3 reads CASSSAGVDRSAKGTQYF. The CDR3 DNA reads TGTGCCAGCAGCTCCGCCGGGGTGGACAGGTCGGCCAAGGGGACCCAGTACTTC.

V usage is TRBV6-5 and J usage is TRBJ2-7, with D uncertain. Trimming pared 2 bases from V and 6 bases from J, leaving 17 bases between. This CDR3 has 15 amino acids. Germline V gene sequence: CDR1 MNHEY, CDR2 SVGAGI. The CDR3 region is CASSYLLGGKPEQYF. CDR3 in DNA: TGTGCCAGCAGTTACCTTTTGGGTGGGAAGCCCGAGCAGTACTTC.

This chain joins TRBV10-3 and TRBJ2-2; D ambiguous. With 0 bases removed from V and 6 bases from J, the gap between germline ends came to 14 bases. The CDR3 contains 16 residues. The V gene's germline CDR1 is ENHRY and CDR2 SYGVKD. The CDR3 DNA reads TGTGCCATCAGTGAGTCGATATCTACCTGGGCCGGGGAGCTGTTTTTT. Translating gives CAISESISTWAGELFF.

This chain connects TRBV7-9 to TRBJ2-1; TRBD2 aligns across 10 bases. Germline V gene data show CDR1 as SEHNR and CDR2 as FQNEAQ (reference sequence). Trimming removed 1 base from V and 9 bases from J; junction bases left unmatched: 9. There are 16 residues in the CDR3. CDR3 region: CASSLEIGASGSEQFF. The CDR3 DNA reads as TGTGCCAGCAGCTTAGAGATTGGAGCTAGCGGGAGTGAGCAGTTCTTC.

The chain uses TRBV28 and TRBJ1-1; D is uncertain. Trimming shortened V by 1 base and J by 3 bases, and 18 bases separated the two germline ends. The CDR3 is 17 residues long. CDR1 MDHEN and CDR2 SYDVKM come from the germline V gene. This CDR3 reads CASSLLEFAPRDTEAFF. CDR3 sequence (DNA): TGTGCCAGCAGTTTATTGGAGTTTGCCCCGCGGGACACTGAAGCTTTCTTT.

The chain is built from TRBV4-1 and TRBJ2-2; 7 bases are a match to TRBD1. This CDR3 is built from 16 residues. Germline-derived CDR1 and CDR2 are MGHRA and YSYEKL. V shed 1 base, J shed 2 bases, and the junction held 4 bases outside the gene matches. The CDR3 DNA follows: TGCGCCAGCAGCCAAGGAGGGGGCCTTAACACCGGGGAGCTGTTTTTT. It translates to CASSQGGGLNTGELFF.

Points on this clone: The same CDR3 can be traced to other DNA sequences in this sample. The chain recombines TRBV19 with TRBJ2-1; no clear D. The V and J ends lost 7 bases and 3 bases respectively, with 4 bases between them. The CDR3 sequence is 11 residues long. Germline-derived CDR1 and CDR2 are LNHDA and SQIVND (reference sequence). CDR3 region: CASTYYNEQFF. The CDR3 nucleotides read TGTGCCAGTACTTACTACAATGAGCAGTTCTTC.

V usage is TRBV28 and J usage is TRBJ1-2; weak D call: TRBD1 (5 bases). The CDR3 extends over 16 amino acids. V lost 4 bases to trimming and J lost 1 base, with 16 bases between them. Germline V gives CDR1 MDHEN, CDR2 SYDVKM. The CDR3 sequence: CASSSVRRGINYGYTF. The CDR3, as DNA: TGTGCCAGCAGTTCCGTCAGAAGGGGAATTAACTATGGCTACACCTTC.

The chain combines TRBV11-3 with TRBJ2-7; D gene uncertain. This CDR3 has 13 amino acids. The germline V gene has CDR1 SGHNT and CDR2 YENEEA. V lost 0 bases and J lost 0, with 3 bases in between. The CDR3 here is CASSLESSYEQYF. The CDR3 DNA is TGTGCCAGCAGCTTAGAGAGCTCCTACGAGCAGTACTTC.

The rearrangement links TRBV2 to TRBJ1-2; 7 bases line up with TRBD1. J was trimmed by 3 bases and V by 8 bases; bases with no gene match: 9. The CDR3 spans 14 residues. Germline lookup yields CDR1 SNHLY and CDR2 FYNNEI. The CDR3 region is CASRTGGWHYGYTF. The CDR3 bases are TGTGCCAGCCGGACAGGAGGGTGGCACTATGGCTACACCTTC.

V is TRBV27 and J is TRBJ2-1, with D perhaps matching TRBD2 (6 bases). Germline CDR1 and CDR2: MNHEY and SMNVEV (reference sequence). Trimming stripped 10 bases from V and 6 bases from J, with 19 bases between. This CDR3 comprises 14 residues. The DNA for the CDR3 is TGTGCCACCACGACTAGGGGTGCTATCAATGAGCAGTTCTTC. Its protein is CATTTRGAINEQFF.

V gene TRBV27 combines with J gene TRBJ1-1; perhaps TRBD1 as D (5 bases). The V gene lost 4 bases and the J gene lost 0 bases, with 12 bases spanning the gap. The CDR3 has 15 residues. Per the germline V gene, CDR1 is MNHEY and CDR2 is SMNVEV (reference sequence). The CDR3 coding sequence is TGTGCCAGCAGTTCGCTCCAGGGTATGAACACTGAAGCTTTCTTT. Translated: CASSSLQGMNTEAFF.

The rearrangement uses TRBV4-3 and TRBJ2-5; no definite D call. Deletions cut 2 bases from V and 1 base from J, with 8 bases between. CDR1 and CDR2 from the germline V gene are LGHNA and YSLEER. The CDR3 contains 14 residues. CDR3: CASSQSRIQETQYF. In nucleotides, the CDR3 is TGCGCCAGCAGCCAATCCAGGATCCAAGAGACCCAGTACTTC.

The chain employs TRBV5-8 and TRBJ2-7, with D possibly matching TRBD2 (6 bases). This CDR3 comprises 17 residues. Germline CDR1 reads SGHTS; CDR2 reads YDEGEE. The ends were cut back, 4 bases at V and 3 bases at J, with 23 bases in the middle. The DNA for the CDR3 is TGTGCCAGCAGCGTGGAGGGAGGTTGGGACGGAAACTACGAGCAGTACTTC. Its translation: CASSVEGGWDGNYEQYF.

The chain employs TRBV4-1 and TRBJ2-1; 9 nucleotides agree with TRBD1. CDR3 length: 21 residues. V dropped 4 bases and J dropped 6; count of bases not matched to a gene: 25. Per the germline V gene, CDR1 is MGHRA and CDR2 is YSYEKL. CDR3 protein: CASSLVITGGLGYTSRNEQFF. In DNA form, the CDR3 reads TGCGCCAGCAGCCTAGTAATCACAGGGGGCTTGGGGTATACCTCACGCAATGAGCAGTTCTTC.

In its sample, this clone was seen once. The V and J genes are TRBV6-5 and TRBJ1-2; 9 bases fit TRBD1. Germline assignment: CDR1 MNHEY and CDR2 SVGAGI. The CDR3 spans 15 residues. Trimming took 6 bases from V and 0 from J; bases not matched to a gene: 5. CDR3 loop: CASSKGTGPNYGYTF. The CDR3 region has the DNA TGTGCCAGCAGCAAGGGGACAGGGCCTAACTATGGCTACACCTTC.

The chain employs TRBV9 and TRBJ2-1, with D tentatively TRBD1 or TRBD2 (7 bases each). Germline V gene data show CDR1 as SGDLS and CDR2 as YYNGEE. The CDR3 has 16 residues. The ends were cut back, 2 bases at V and 8 bases at J, with 20 bases in the middle. CDR3 bases: TGTGCCAGCAGCGTCCGGGGAGGGGGCCCTTCGGATGAGCAGTTCTTC. This encodes CASSVRGGGPSDEQFF.

The CDR3 DNA is TGTGCCAGCAGCTTAGAGGGAAGACGTGAAAAACTGTTTTTT. This codes for CASSLEGRREKLFF. J is TRBJ1-4 and V is TRBV7-9; D not certain. CDR1 and CDR2 (germline): SEHNR, FQNEAQ (reference sequence). Trimming removed 1 base from V and 7 bases from J, with 10 bases in between. The CDR3 runs to 14 residues.